This T cell receptor beta chain was captured in a study of blood T cell repertoires in COVID-19. Authors' processing steps: Quantification of nucleated cells was approximated via reference gene primer amplification. Repertoires were generated with immunoSEQ multiplex PCR, while TCRdb's copy carries only in-frame clones and drops some. V, J and clone size were drawn from that table, and D and trimming were deduced from the DNA. The sample carries some 76,000 clones, roughly 84% recorded once. The length of the CDR3 is 15 residues. Trimming at V came to 1 base and at J to 6 bases, leaving 4 bases not matched to a gene. CDR1 LGHDT and CDR2 YNNKEL come from the germline V gene (reference sequence).

The genes are TRBV3-1 (or the pseudogene TRBV3-2) and TRBJ2-1; 9 bases align to TRBD2. The source material was peripheral blood. This clonotype was sampled from a young woman with acute or convalescent COVID-19. The CDR3 bases are TGTGCCAGCAGCCAAGTGAATAGCGGGGGCAATGAGCAGTTCTTC. Amino acid sequence: CASSQVNSGGNEQFF.